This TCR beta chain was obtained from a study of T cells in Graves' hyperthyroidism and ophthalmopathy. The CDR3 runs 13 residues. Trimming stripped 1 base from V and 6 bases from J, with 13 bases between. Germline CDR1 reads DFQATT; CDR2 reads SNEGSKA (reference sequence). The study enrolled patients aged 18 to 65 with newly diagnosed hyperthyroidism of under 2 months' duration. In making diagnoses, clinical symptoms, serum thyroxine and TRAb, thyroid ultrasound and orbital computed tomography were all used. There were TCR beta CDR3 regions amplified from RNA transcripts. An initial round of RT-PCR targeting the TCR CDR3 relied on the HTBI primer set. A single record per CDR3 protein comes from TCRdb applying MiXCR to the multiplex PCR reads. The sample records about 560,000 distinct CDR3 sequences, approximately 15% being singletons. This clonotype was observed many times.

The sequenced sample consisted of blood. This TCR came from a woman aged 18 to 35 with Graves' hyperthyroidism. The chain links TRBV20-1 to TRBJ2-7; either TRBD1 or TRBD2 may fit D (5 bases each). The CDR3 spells CSARAGRAGEQYF. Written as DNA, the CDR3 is TGCAGTGCTAGAGCTGGCAGGGCGGGCGAGCAGTACTTC.